This entry features one T cell receptor (beta chain) sequence. The cDNA 3' end received a ligated oligonucleotide with a UMI. The first PCR ran 3 to 5 cycles with an equimolar RC1.1 and RC1.2 beta primer mix. TCRdb ran MiXCR on the UMI-ligation and nested PCR reads and lists one entry per CDR3 protein. This table holds 40,000 or so distinct CDR3 sequences, over 15% found once. The sample is PBMC spiked with counted cells of clone KT2. Germline CDR1 is SNHLY and CDR2 is FYNNEI. With V trimmed by 8 bases and J by 2 bases, 4 bases remained unmatched. The CDR3 runs to 13 residues. This record comes from a study of quantifying T cell responses using KT2 cells. On the study more broadly: TCR alpha and beta constant-region primers primed reverse transcription of RNA.

The source material was PBMCs spiked with cells of the T cell clone KT2. J is TRBJ2-7 and V is TRBV2; 9 nucleotides align to TRBD1. The sequence was collected from a human donor. CDR3 sequence reads: CASGRTGAYEQYF. The CDR3 DNA reads TGTGCCAGCGGCCGGACAGGGGCCTACGAGCAGTACTTC.